The 26 T cell receptor beta chains below come from one sample, sequenced in a study of blood T cells in healthy people across ages. The use of a sample-barcoded 5' primer and a J-beta primer mix characterized a second PCR of roughly 6 to 11 cycles. One entry per CDR3 protein, called by TCRdb with MiXCR from the 5' RACE reads. The top ten hold 10% to 15% of the sample, which has 700,000 to 850,000 distinct CDR3 sequences, 35% to 40% seen once. The sequencing input was blood. The receptors were gathered from a man younger than 30 in good health.

This rearrangement joins TRBV7-3 to TRBJ2-1; unclear D gene. CDR3 length: 14 residues. Trimming took off 5 bases at V and 6 bases at J, with 14 bases between the two ends. Germline V CDR1 and CDR2: SGHTA, FQGTGA. This CDR3 reads CASSASGRGNEQFF. For the CDR3, the DNA is TGTGCCAGCAGCGCCTCCGGACGAGGCAATGAGCAGTTCTTC.

V gene TRBV20-1 combines with J gene TRBJ1-1; tentative D call: TRBD1 (6 bases). CDR3 length equals 13 residues. Germline CDR1 is DFQATT and CDR2 is SNEGSKA (reference sequence). Trimming left V 4 bases short and J 5 bases short, with 14 bases between. The CDR3 region has the DNA TGCAGTGCTACTACAGGGAGGGGTACTGAAGCTTTCTTT. It yields the protein CSATTGRGTEAFF.

This clonotype was seen ten or more times. The V and J genes are TRBV10-2 and TRBJ2-7, with D hard to call. This CDR3 region has 14 residues. V dropped 4 bases and J dropped 2 bases, with 12 bases sitting between them. In germline, CDR1 is WSHSY, CDR2 SAAADI. CDR3 sequence: CASSGLGRTYEQYF. Here the CDR3 DNA reads TGCGCCAGCAGTGGTCTGGGCAGGACCTACGAGCAGTACTTC.

In the case of this clonotype: Given a much more abundant clone one base away, this may be a read error. The chain carries TRBV12-3 or TRBV12-4 and TRBJ2-7; perhaps TRBD2 as D (6 bases). The CDR3 length is 14 residues. V shed 5 bases and J shed 5 bases, with 16 bases lying between them. CDR3 bases: TGTGCCAGCAGTGTAAATCTGGGAGGCGACGAGCAGTACTTC. It codes for CASSVNLGGDEQYF.

The chain joins TRBV4-3 to TRBJ1-5; D is ambiguous. Germline V gene data show CDR1 as LGHNA and CDR2 as YSLEER. The CDR3 loop spans 16 amino acids. The V end was cut by 0 bases, the J end by 3 bases, with 12 bases between. The CDR3 DNA reads TGCGCCAGCAGCCAAGATACGGGGATGTACAATCAGCCCCAGCATTTT. Its protein product is CASSQDTGMYNQPQHF.

The rearrangement uses TRBV5-5 and TRBJ1-1; D is unresolved. This CDR3 has 12 amino acids. CDR1 and CDR2 from the germline V gene are SGHKS and YYEKEE (reference sequence). V was shortened by 1 base and J by 8 bases, with 9 bases between the two germline ends. The CDR3 region is CASSLWSREAFF. The DNA for the CDR3 is TGTGCCAGCAGCTTGTGGTCCAGGGAAGCTTTCTTT.

The J gene is TRBJ2-7, the V gene TRBV9, with 7 bases fitting TRBD1. The DNA end lines up better with TRBJ2-5; the J call may be wrong. This CDR3 is built from 13 residues. Germline CDR1 and CDR2: SGDLS and YYNGEE. The CDR3: CASSEGAARTQYF. CDR3 DNA: TGTGCCAGCAGCGAGGGGGCCGCCCGGACCCAGTACTTC.

V and J are TRBV6-1 and TRBJ2-1; D may correspond to TRBD1 or TRBD2 (5 bases each). Between the trimmed V and J ends, which lost 0 bases and 9 bases, there was a span of 9 bases. The CDR3 is made up of 13 amino acids. Germline CDR1 and CDR2: MNHNS and SASEGT. CDR3: CASSEAGPREQFF. Here the CDR3 DNA reads TGTGCCAGCAGTGAAGCGGGACCGCGTGAGCAGTTCTTC.

The chain is built from TRBV4-1 and TRBJ1-1, with D possibly TRBD1 on 5 matching bases. Germline V CDR1 and CDR2: MGHRA, YSYEKL. The CDR3 sequence is 14 residues long. V lost 0 bases and J 7 bases, leaving 12 bases between the germline ends. As DNA, the CDR3 is TGCGCCAGCAGCCAAGAATTAGGGGTCGGTGAAGCTTTCTTT. It specifies CASSQELGVGEAFF.

This clonotype came up many times. CDR3: CSALAWASGGKGNEQYF. The CDR3, as DNA: TGCAGTGCTCTAGCATGGGCTAGCGGGGGGAAGGGTAATGAGCAGTACTTC. V gene TRBV20-1 combines with J gene TRBJ2-5; 11 nucleotides align to TRBD2. The junction had 22 bases not matched to a gene; V was cut back by 5 bases and J by 11 bases. This CDR3 is 17 amino acids long. Per the germline V gene, CDR1 is DFQATT and CDR2 is SNEGSKA (reference sequence).

This clonotype turned up a few times. This rearrangement joins TRBV27 to TRBJ1-4; D is ambiguous. With 2 bases removed from V and 0 bases from J, the gap between germline ends came to 10 bases. Germline CDR1 MNHEY, CDR2 SMNVEV (reference sequence). This CDR3 comprises 16 residues. The CDR3 reads CASSLVYPPTNEKLFF. The CDR3 nucleotides are TGTGCCAGCAGTTTAGTATACCCACCAACTAATGAAAAACTGTTTTTT.

There are a few counts of this clonotype. This sequence joins TRBV28 and TRBJ1-5; D remains ambiguous. This CDR3 has 18 residues. From germline, CDR1 is MDHEN and CDR2 SYDVKM. Between the trimmed V and J ends, which lost 9 bases and 4 bases, there was a span of 28 bases. The CDR3 is CASNNNQGWEVGNQPQHF. The CDR3 DNA is TGTGCCAGTAACAACAACCAAGGCTGGGAGGTTGGAAATCAGCCCCAGCATTTT.

This clonotype was picked up many times. This chain connects TRBV25-1 to TRBJ1-2; weak D call: TRBD1 (6 bases). V lost 1 base and J lost 7, with 13 bases in between. Germline V gene lookup returns CDR1 MGHDK and CDR2 SYGVNS. CDR3 length: 14 residues. The chain's CDR3 is CASSEWAGASGYTF. The CDR3 nucleotides read TGTGCCAGCAGTGAATGGGCAGGGGCCAGTGGCTACACCTTC.

The chain has TRBV5-5 and TRBJ2-7; D is possibly TRBD2 (5 bases). CDR1 and CDR2 (germline): SGHKS, YYEKEE (reference sequence). CDR3 length: 14 residues. The germline V and J ends were trimmed by 3 bases and 7 bases, with 17 bases remaining between them. The CDR3 nucleotides are TGTGCCAGCAGCTCGGAGCCGGGGTCCAATGAGCAGTACTTC. Its protein is CASSSEPGSNEQYF.

As for this clonotype: The junction departs from the called germline gene at one end, perhaps through a read error. The V call is TRBV7-9, the J call TRBJ2-5; no firm D call. In germline, CDR1 is SEHNR, CDR2 FQNEAQ (reference sequence). The CDR3 totals 11 residues. CDR3 DNA sequence: TGTGTCAGCAGCGATAGGGATGAGCAGTACTTC. This gives the protein CVSSDRDEQYF.

The chain recombines TRBV5-1 with TRBJ2-6; no definite D call. The V end lost 2 bases, the J end lost 4 bases, and 13 bases lay between the germline ends. Germline V gene sequence: CDR1 SGHRS, CDR2 YFSETQ. The CDR3 covers 16 residues. The CDR3 DNA reads TGCGCCAGCAGCTTTGCACCTTCGCCCGGGGCCAACGTCCTGACTTTC. This sequence encodes CASSFAPSPGANVLTF.

This clonotype was observed at least ten times. The genes are TRBV5-1 and TRBJ1-4, with D possibly TRBD1 on 5 matching bases. Germline values: CDR1 SGHRS, CDR2 YFSETQ. Trimming shortened V by 4 bases and J by 7 bases, and 11 bases separated the two germline ends. The CDR3 contains 13 residues. CDR3 loop: CASSLGTGEKLFF. CDR3 bases: TGCGCCAGCAGCCTTGGGACTGGTGAAAAACTGTTTTTT.

This clonotype was counted only a few times. The CDR3, as DNA: TGTGCCAGCAGCCAAGCCGGGAGCCCCTCCTACAATGAGCAGTTCTTC. As protein: CASSQAGSPSYNEQFF. The gene calls are TRBV14 and TRBJ2-1; D possibly corresponds to TRBD2 (6 bases). V dropped 1 base and J dropped 0 bases, with 10 bases sitting between them. Germline CDR1 reads SGHDN; CDR2 reads FVKESK. The CDR3 has 16 amino acids.

There are many counts of this clonotype. V and J are TRBV20-1 and TRBJ2-1; 7 bases align to TRBD1. This CDR3 spans 16 amino acids. The V gene's germline CDR1 is DFQATT and CDR2 SNEGSKA (reference sequence). The V gene end was trimmed by 1 base and the J gene end by 8 bases; junction bases not matched to a gene: 14. The DNA of the CDR3 is TGCAGTGCTAGAGGACGGACAGGCGACGTTAAATATGAGCAGTTCTTC. Its translation is CSARGRTGDVKYEQFF.

This clonotype was seen at least ten times. The chain joins TRBV12-3 or TRBV12-4 to TRBJ2-5; the D is unclear. Trimming pared 5 bases from V and 4 bases from J, leaving 17 bases between. The CDR3 contains 15 residues. The DNA for the CDR3 is TGTGCCAGCAGTCACAACCCGACACAAGGAGAGACCCAGTACTTC. Amino acid sequence: CASSHNPTQGETQYF.

This clonotype was counted a few times. The chain links TRBV6-1 to TRBJ2-1; tentatively, D is TRBD2 (6 bases). From germline, CDR1 is MNHNS and CDR2 SASEGT. The CDR3 extends over 15 amino acids. Deletions cut 4 bases from V and 4 bases from J, with 14 bases between. In DNA form, the CDR3 reads TGTGCCAGCAGTGCCGGGACTCCCACGTACAATGAGCAGTTCTTC. Translation: CASSAGTPTYNEQFF.

This clonotype was counted a few times. Mismatch with germline at one junction end may stem from a read error. The V and J genes are TRBV7-7 and TRBJ2-2; 7 bases line up with TRBD1. The V gene's germline CDR1 is SSHAT and CDR2 FNYEAQ (reference sequence). This CDR3 has 13 residues. CDR3 region: CASSTGVGGELFF. The CDR3 bases are TGTGCTAGCAGCACAGGGGTTGGCGGGGAGCTGTTTTTT.

CDR3 sequence (DNA): TGTGCCAGCAGTGACAGGGAATACTACGAGCAGTACTTC. Translating it yields CASSDREYYEQYF. The chain joins TRBV6-1 to TRBJ2-7; D might be TRBD1 (5 bases). CDR1 and CDR2 from the germline V gene are MNHNS and SASEGT. CDR3 size: 13 residues. V was shortened by 3 bases and J by 3 bases, with 9 bases between the two germline ends.

This clonotype was observed a few times. It may be a read error: a sequence one base away is much more abundant. CDR3 loop: CSARKVLEMNTEAFF. In nucleotides, the CDR3 is TGCAGTGCTAGAAAGGTTTTGGAGATGAACACTGAAGCTTTCTTT. The chain joins TRBV20-1 to TRBJ1-1; unclear D gene. V was trimmed by 2 bases and J by 0 bases, leaving 13 bases between them. Per germline, CDR1 DFQATT and CDR2 SNEGSKA (reference sequence). CDR3 length: 15 residues.

This clonotype was observed a handful of times. J is TRBJ1-2 and V is TRBV29-1, with TRBD1 matching over 7 bases. Trimming cost V 6 bases and J 8 bases; bases outside gene matches: 9. From germline, CDR1 is SQVTM and CDR2 ANQGSEA. CDR3 size: 12 residues. CDR3 region: CSVREGARGYTF. The CDR3 DNA reads as TGCAGCGTGAGGGAGGGGGCGAGGGGCTACACCTTC.

The chain has TRBV6-2 or TRBV6-3 and TRBJ1-2, with 7 positions matching TRBD1. CDR1 MNHEY and CDR2 SVGEGT come from the germline V gene. The CDR3 spans 13 residues. After removal of 5 bases from V and 8 bases from J, the junction contained 8 bases not matched to a gene. The CDR3 reads CASSAWTGQGYTF. The CDR3 DNA reads TGTGCCAGCAGTGCCTGGACAGGCCAAGGCTACACCTTC.